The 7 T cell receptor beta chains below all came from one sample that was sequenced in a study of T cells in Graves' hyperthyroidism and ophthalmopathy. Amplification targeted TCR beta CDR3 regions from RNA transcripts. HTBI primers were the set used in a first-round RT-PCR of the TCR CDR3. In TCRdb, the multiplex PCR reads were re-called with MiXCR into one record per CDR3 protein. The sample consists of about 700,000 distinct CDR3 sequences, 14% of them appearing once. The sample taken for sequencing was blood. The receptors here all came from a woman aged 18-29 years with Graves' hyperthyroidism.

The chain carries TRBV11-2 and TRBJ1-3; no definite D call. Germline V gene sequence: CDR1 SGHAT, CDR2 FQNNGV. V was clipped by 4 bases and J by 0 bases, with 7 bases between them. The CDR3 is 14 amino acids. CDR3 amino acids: CASSSSSSGNTIYF. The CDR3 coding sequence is TGTGCCAGCAGCTCCTCGAGCTCTGGAAACACCATATATTTT.

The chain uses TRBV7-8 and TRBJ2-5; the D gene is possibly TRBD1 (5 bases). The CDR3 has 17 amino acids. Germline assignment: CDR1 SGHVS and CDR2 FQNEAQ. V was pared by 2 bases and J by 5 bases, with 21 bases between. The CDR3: CASSLRRPGHRTETQYF. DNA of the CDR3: TGTGCCAGCAGCTTAAGGCGGCCAGGACACAGGACGGAGACCCAGTACTTC.

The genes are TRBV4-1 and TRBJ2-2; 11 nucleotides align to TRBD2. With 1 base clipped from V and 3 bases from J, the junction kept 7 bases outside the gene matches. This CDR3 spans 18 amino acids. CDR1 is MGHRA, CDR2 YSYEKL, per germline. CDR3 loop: CASSQVATSGRYTGELFF. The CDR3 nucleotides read TGCGCCAGCAGCCAAGTGGCCACTAGCGGGAGATACACCGGGGAGCTGTTTTTT.

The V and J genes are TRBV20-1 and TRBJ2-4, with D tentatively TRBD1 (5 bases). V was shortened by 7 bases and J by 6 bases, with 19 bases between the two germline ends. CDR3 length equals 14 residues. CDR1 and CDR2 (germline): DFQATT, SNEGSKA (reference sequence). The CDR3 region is CSVKSAGIANIQYF. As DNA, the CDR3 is TGCAGTGTTAAATCAGCAGGGATTGCAAACATTCAGTACTTC.

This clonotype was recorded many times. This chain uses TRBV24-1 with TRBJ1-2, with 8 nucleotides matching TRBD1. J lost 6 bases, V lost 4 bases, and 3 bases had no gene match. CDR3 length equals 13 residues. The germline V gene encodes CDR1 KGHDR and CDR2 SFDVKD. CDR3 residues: CATSDRGRDGYTF. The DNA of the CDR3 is TGTGCCACCAGTGACAGGGGGCGCGATGGCTACACCTTC.

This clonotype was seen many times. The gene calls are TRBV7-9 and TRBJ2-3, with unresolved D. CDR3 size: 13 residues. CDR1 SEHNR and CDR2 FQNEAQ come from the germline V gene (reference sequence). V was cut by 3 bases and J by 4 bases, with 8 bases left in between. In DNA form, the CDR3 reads TGTGCCAGCAGCTTCCAAAGGGCAGATACGCAGTATTTT. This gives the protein CASSFQRADTQYF.

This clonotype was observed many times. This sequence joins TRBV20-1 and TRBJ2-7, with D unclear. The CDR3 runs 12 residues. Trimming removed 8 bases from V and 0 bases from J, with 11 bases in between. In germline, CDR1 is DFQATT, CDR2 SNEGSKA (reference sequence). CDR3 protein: CSSGKNSYEQYF. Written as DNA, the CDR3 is TGCAGTTCCGGCAAGAACTCCTACGAGCAGTACTTC.